The sample holds a few counts of the clone carrying this T cell receptor beta chain. Each CDR3 protein is one row after TCRdb ran MiXCR on the 5' RACE reads. The sample yields 300,000 to 400,000 distinct CDR3 sequences, about 9.5% seen once. The CDR3 loop spans 17 amino acids. In germline, CDR1 is LGHNA, CDR2 YNFKEQ. With 3 bases removed from V and 3 bases from J, the gap between germline ends came to 21 bases. The sample comes from a study of T cells after yellow fever vaccination. V is TRBV4-2 and J is TRBJ2-7; D possibly corresponds to TRBD2 (7 bases). The sample here was PBMCs, taken on the day of the first yellow fever vaccination. This clonotype was obtained from a man between 18 and 35 years old who received the YFV17D yellow fever vaccine. The chain's CDR3 is CASSHPTSGEGGYEQYF. DNA for the CDR3: TGTGCCAGCAGCCATCCTACATCAGGGGAGGGGGGCTACGAGCAGTACTTC.